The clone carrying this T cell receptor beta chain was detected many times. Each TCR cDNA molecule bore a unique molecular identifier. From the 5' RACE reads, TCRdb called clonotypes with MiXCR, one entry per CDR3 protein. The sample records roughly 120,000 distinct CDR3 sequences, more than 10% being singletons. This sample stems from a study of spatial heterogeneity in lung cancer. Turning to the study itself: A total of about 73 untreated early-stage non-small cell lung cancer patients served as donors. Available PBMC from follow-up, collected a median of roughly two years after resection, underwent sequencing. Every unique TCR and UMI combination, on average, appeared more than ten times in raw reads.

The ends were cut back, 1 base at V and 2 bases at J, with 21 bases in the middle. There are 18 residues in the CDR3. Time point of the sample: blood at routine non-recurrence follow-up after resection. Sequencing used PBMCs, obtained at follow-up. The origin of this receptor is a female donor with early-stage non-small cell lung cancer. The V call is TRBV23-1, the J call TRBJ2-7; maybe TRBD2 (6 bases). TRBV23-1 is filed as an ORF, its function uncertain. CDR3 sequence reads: CASSQWSTIAGRPYEQYF. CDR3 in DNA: TGCGCCAGCAGTCAATGGTCAACTATTGCGGGACGGCCCTACGAGCAGTACTTC.